This entry features one T cell receptor beta chain sequence. Germline loops: CDR1 SGHVS, CDR2 FNYEAQ. The CDR3 runs 14 residues. The J segment lost 2 bases and the V segment lost 3 bases, leaving 0 bases of the junction unmatched. The data originate from a study of OX40 agonist ivuxolimab in advanced cancers. Study at large: An agonistic human IgG2 monoclonal antibody against OX40 (CD134) was given.

The assay was immunoSEQ multiplex PCR, and TCRdb's table has in-frame clones only and misses some. The data show roughly 73,000 clones, with almost 90% seen just once and less than 3% held by the top ten. This specimen was CD4+ or CD8+ T cells sorted from blood, taken in a trial of the OX40 agonist ivuxolimab. V gene TRBV7-6 combines with J gene TRBJ2-5; 10 nucleotides align to TRBD1. The clonotype was recovered from an adult with an advanced solid tumor such as melanoma, head and neck, liver or kidney cancer. The CDR3 nucleotides read TGTGCCAGCAGCTTGGGACAGGGGCAAGAGACCCAGTACTTC. Translation: CASSLGQGQETQYF.